This note documents a single T cell receptor beta chain sequence. Participant-reported clinical history was the basis for cohort assignment. These data come from a study of blood T cell repertoires in COVID-19. Study-wide background: Some COVID-19 samples were acute and others convalescent; all came from the United States, Italy and Spain. The cDNA or gDNA used as material had been derived from T cells, B-cell-depleted T cells, or PBMCs.

Germline V gives CDR1 MGHRA, CDR2 YSYEKL. The CDR3 totals 15 residues. V lost 1 base, J lost 4 bases, and 10 bases lay in between. The method was immunoSEQ multiplex PCR; TCRdb's version includes in-frame clones alone and lacks a portion of them. The table has about 400,000 clones, around 90% seen once. The origin of this receptor is a middle-aged woman with acute COVID-19. The source material was PBMCs or T cells enriched from blood (not recorded which). The V gene is TRBV4-1, the J gene TRBJ2-2; D gene ambiguous. In nucleotides, the CDR3 is TGCGCCAGCAGCCAAGCAGCGTGGGTCACCGGGGAGCTGTTTTTT. Encoded protein: CASSQAAWVTGELFF.